This passage covers 5 T cell receptor beta chains from one sample sequenced in a study of T cell repertoires in cytomegalovirus infection. TCRdb re-analysed the reads in MiXCR, keeping a single row per CDR3 protein. The repertoire consists of hundreds of thousands of distinct CDR3 sequences, with about 24% occurring once and the leading ten covering 6.5% to 10%. The specimen sequenced was CD8+ T cells from PBMCs. The receptors stem from a human donor in good health (CMV status not recorded). Some clones in this sample may be carry-over from other donors' samples.

This clonotype showed up many times. This chain joins TRBV7-2 and TRBJ2-7, with D maybe TRBD1 (5 bases). V was cut by 2 bases and J by 2 bases, with 10 bases left in between. Germline values: CDR1 SGHTA, CDR2 FQGNSA. This CDR3 spans 14 amino acids. CDR3 in amino acids: CASSLRTFPYEQYF. DNA for the CDR3: TGTGCCAGCAGCTTACGGACATTTCCCTACGAGCAGTACTTC.

The CDR3 DNA reads as TGTGCCAGCAGCCAAGTGCCACCGGGCGATGAGCAGTTCTTC. Translation gives CASSQVPPGDEQFF. The J gene is TRBJ2-1, the V gene TRBV14; D is undetermined. V shed 1 base and J shed 8 bases, with 12 bases lying between them. Germline assignment: CDR1 SGHDN and CDR2 FVKESK. The CDR3 totals 14 residues.

This clonotype was counted between two and nine times. This chain connects TRBV25-1 to TRBJ1-1; maybe TRBD1 (5 bases). This CDR3 has 14 residues. V was clipped by 4 bases and J by 0 bases, with 9 bases between them. Germline V gene data show CDR1 as MGHDK and CDR2 as SYGVNS. The CDR3 protein is CASSAGRMNTEAFF. The CDR3 DNA sequence: TGTGCCAGCAGTGCGGGACGGATGAACACTGAAGCTTTCTTT.

This clonotype was observed at least ten times. The J gene is TRBJ2-1, the V gene TRBV6-5, with 10 bases lining up with TRBD1. With V trimmed by 2 bases and J by 5 bases, 6 bases remained unmatched. The V gene's germline CDR1 is MNHEY and CDR2 SVGAGI. CDR3 length equals 16 residues. The CDR3 sequence is CASSYSPGQGNNEQFF. CDR3 DNA sequence: TGTGCCAGCAGTTACAGTCCGGGACAGGGGAACAATGAGCAGTTCTTC.

The J gene is TRBJ1-4, the V gene TRBV25-1; no definite D call. Germline CDR1 is MGHDK and CDR2 is SYGVNS. V was trimmed by 1 base and J by 8 bases, leaving 8 bases between them. CDR3 length equals 13 residues. CDR3 bases: TGTGCCAGCAGTGAATTAGGAGTCGAAAAACTGTTTTTT. Protein product: CASSELGVEKLFF.